The 13 T cell receptor beta chains reported below all come from one sample, sequenced in a study of cytomegalovirus exposure and HLA in healthy donors. Clones were read by immunoSEQ multiplex PCR, and TCRdb kept only the in-frame ones, dropping some. The sample has under 300,000 clones, 86% seen once. Sequenced: PBMCs. The receptor source for this set is a woman under 40 in good health and CMV-seropositive.

The table lists this clone with a count of one. The chain has TRBV6-1 and TRBJ2-5; no reliable D call. V gave up 7 bases and J gave up 2 bases, with 11 bases separating them. The CDR3 has 13 amino acids. The germline V gene encodes CDR1 MNHNS and CDR2 SASEGT. The CDR3: CASTEHPQETQYF. In nucleotides, the CDR3 is TGTGCCAGCACCGAACACCCTCAAGAGACCCAGTACTTC.

This rearrangement joins TRBV19 to TRBJ2-1, with 12 bases aligning to TRBD2. This CDR3 contains 17 residues. The V gene end was trimmed by 2 bases and the J gene end by 5 bases; junction bases not matched to a gene: 7. Per germline, CDR1 LNHDA and CDR2 SQIVND (reference sequence). The DNA of the CDR3 is TGTGCCAGTAGTATACAAGTCACTAGCGGGAGGAACAATGAGCAGTTCTTC. As protein: CASSIQVTSGRNNEQFF.

Comments on this clone: Other DNA sequences in the sample encode the same CDR3. The V and J genes are TRBV11-2 and TRBJ2-5; the D gene is possibly TRBD1 (5 bases). Looked up from germline, CDR1 is SGHAT and CDR2 is FQNNGV. The V and J ends lost 5 bases and 8 bases respectively, with 9 bases between them. There are 11 residues in the CDR3. CDR3 coding DNA: TGTGCCAGCAGCCCAACAGGTACCCAGTACTTC. It codes for CASSPTGTQYF.

The chain is built from TRBV27 and TRBJ1-1; 8 bases fit TRBD1. The V gene end was trimmed by 5 bases and the J gene end by 4 bases; junction bases not matched to a gene: 3. CDR1 and CDR2 (germline): MNHEY, SMNVEV (reference sequence). CDR3 length: 13 amino acids. The CDR3 here is CASSPDRVTEAFF. CDR3 nucleotide sequence: TGTGCCAGCAGTCCGGACAGGGTCACTGAAGCTTTCTTT.

The chain has TRBV15 and TRBJ2-1; 7 positions match TRBD1. CDR3 length equals 13 residues. Trimming took 8 bases from V and 2 from J; bases not matched to a gene: 3. Germline V gene sequence: CDR1 LNHNV, CDR2 YYDKDF (reference sequence). The CDR3, as DNA: TGTGCCACCCGGGACAGCCCCTACAATGAGCAGTTCTTC. Its translation is CATRDSPYNEQFF.

The chain joins TRBV28 to TRBJ2-2; 7 nucleotides agree with TRBD1. The germline gives CDR1 MDHEN, CDR2 SYDVKM. This CDR3 comprises 12 residues. The V and J ends lost 5 bases and 9 bases, in that order; junction bases with no gene match: 3. The CDR3 protein is CASSLQGRELFF. In DNA form, the CDR3 reads TGTGCCAGCAGTCTACAGGGGAGGGAGCTGTTTTTT.

This clone was seen a few times. Compared with germline, one end of the junction differs, possibly owing to a read error. V gene TRBV7-8 combines with J gene TRBJ2-1, with TRBD2 matching 9 bases. Germline values: CDR1 SGHVS, CDR2 FQNEAQ. The CDR3 length is 14 residues. The CDR3 DNA reads TGTGCCAGCAGGTTAGCGGGAGATGGCAATGAGCAGTTCTTC. Translated, it gives CASRLAGDGNEQFF.

The chain is built from TRBV5-1 and TRBJ2-1; D perhaps matches TRBD1 (6 bases). The CDR3 spans 15 residues. With 7 bases removed from V and 4 bases from J, the gap between germline ends came to 18 bases. The V gene's germline CDR1 is SGHRS and CDR2 YFSETQ. The CDR3 sequence is CASSLVLDSYNEQFF. The DNA for the CDR3 is TGCGCCAGCTCTTTAGTGCTGGACAGTTACAATGAGCAGTTCTTC. The whole variable domain, remainder taken from reference TRBV5-1 and TRBJ2-1, is KAGVTQTPRYLIKTRGQQVTLSCSPISGHRSVSWYQQTPGQGLQFLFEYFSETQRNKGNFPGRFSGRQFSNSRSEMNVSTLELGDSALYLCASSLVLDSYNEQFFGPGTRLTVL.

The J gene is TRBJ2-1, the V gene TRBV7-9; TRBD2 matches 9 bases. The germline gives CDR1 SEHNR, CDR2 FQNEAQ (reference sequence). After removal of 7 bases from V and 5 bases from J, the junction contained 9 bases not matched to a gene. CDR3 length: 15 amino acids. CDR3 amino acids: CASTSGTSRNNEQFF. Here the CDR3 DNA reads TGTGCCAGCACTTCGGGGACTAGCCGTAACAATGAGCAGTTCTTC.

This clone has just one count. This chain joins TRBV5-6 and TRBJ2-6, with TRBD2 matching over 8 bases. V dropped 1 base and J dropped 0; count of bases not matched to a gene: 6. The CDR3 is 18 residues long. Germline V gene lookup returns CDR1 SGHDT and CDR2 YYEEEE. CDR3 coding DNA: TGTGCCAGCAGCTTGTCACCGGGAGGGAGCTCTGGGGCCAACGTCCTGACTTTC. Translation: CASSLSPGGSSGANVLTF.

The chain employs TRBV6-6 and TRBJ1-2; TRBD1 aligns across 9 bases. The trim removed 5 bases at V and 5 bases at J, leaving 12 bases unmatched. Germline CDR1 is MNHNY and CDR2 is SVGAGI (reference sequence). The CDR3 is 16 amino acids. CDR3 coding DNA: TGTGCCAGCAGTCCGCAGGACAGGGGCCGCTTGTATGGCTACACCTTC. This gives the protein CASSPQDRGRLYGYTF.

This CDR3 reads CASRRLAGAGNEQFF. CDR3 in DNA: TGTGCCAGCAGGAGGCTAGCGGGAGCAGGCAATGAGCAGTTCTTC. The rearrangement links TRBV11-3 to TRBJ2-1; 10 bases map to TRBD2. CDR1 SGHNT and CDR2 YENEEA come from the germline V gene. The V gene end was trimmed by 6 bases and the J gene end by 6 bases; junction bases not matched to a gene: 8. The CDR3 is made up of 15 amino acids.

This chain uses TRBV14 with TRBJ2-2, with D uncertain. The V gene lost 6 bases and the J gene lost 5 bases, with 4 bases spanning the gap. The length of the CDR3 is 11 residues. Germline V CDR1 and CDR2: SGHDN, FVKESK. Written as DNA, the CDR3 is TGTGCCAGCAGTGAGACCGGGGAGCTGTTTTTT. Its protein is CASSETGELFF.